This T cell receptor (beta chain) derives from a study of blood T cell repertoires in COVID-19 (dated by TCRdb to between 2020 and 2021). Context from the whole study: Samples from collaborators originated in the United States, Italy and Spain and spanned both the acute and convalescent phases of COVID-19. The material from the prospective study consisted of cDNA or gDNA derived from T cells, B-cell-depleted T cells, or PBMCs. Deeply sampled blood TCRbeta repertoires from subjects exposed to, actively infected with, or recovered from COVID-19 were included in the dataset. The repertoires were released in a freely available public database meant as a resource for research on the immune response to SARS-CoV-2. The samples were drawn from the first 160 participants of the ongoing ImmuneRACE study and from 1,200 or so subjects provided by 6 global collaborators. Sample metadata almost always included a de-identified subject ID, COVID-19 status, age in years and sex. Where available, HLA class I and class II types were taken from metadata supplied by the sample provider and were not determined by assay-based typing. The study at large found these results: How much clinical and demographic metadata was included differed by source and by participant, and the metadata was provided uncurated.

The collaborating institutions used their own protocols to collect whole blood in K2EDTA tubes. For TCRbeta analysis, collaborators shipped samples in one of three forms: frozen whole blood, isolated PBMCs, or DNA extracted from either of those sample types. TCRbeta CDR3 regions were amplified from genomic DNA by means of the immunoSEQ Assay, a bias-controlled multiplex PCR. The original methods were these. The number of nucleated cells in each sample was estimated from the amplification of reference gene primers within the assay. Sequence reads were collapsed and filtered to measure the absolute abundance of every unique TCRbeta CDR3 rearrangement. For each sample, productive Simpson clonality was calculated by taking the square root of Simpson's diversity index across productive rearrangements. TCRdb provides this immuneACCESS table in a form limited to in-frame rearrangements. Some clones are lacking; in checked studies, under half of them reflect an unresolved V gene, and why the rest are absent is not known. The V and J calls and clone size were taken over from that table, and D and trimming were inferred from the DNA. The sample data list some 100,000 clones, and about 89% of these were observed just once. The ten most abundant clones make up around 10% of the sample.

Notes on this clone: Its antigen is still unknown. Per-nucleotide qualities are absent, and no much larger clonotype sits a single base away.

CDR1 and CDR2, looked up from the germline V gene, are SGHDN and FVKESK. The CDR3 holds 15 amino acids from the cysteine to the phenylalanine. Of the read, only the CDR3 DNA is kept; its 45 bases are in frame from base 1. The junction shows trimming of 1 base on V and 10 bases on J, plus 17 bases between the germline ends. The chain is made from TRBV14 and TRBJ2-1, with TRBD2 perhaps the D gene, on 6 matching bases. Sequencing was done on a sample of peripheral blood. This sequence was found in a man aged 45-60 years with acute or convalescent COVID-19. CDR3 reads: CASSQAGAGSYEQFF. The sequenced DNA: TGTGCCAGCAGCCAAGCTGGTGCGGGATCGTACGAGCAGTTCTTC.